This record covers a single T cell receptor (beta chain). Its antigen remains unknown. This sample was taken from a study of shared clonotypes between healthy human individuals. Broader study findings: Several donors held about 5% of naive CD4 clonotypes in common. The represented genetic and exposure-history diversity was limited by the small number of donors.

Repertoires were generated with immunoSEQ multiplex PCR, while TCRdb's copy carries only in-frame clones and drops some. The data hold around 320,000 clones, with roughly 84% observed a single time. The germline V gene encodes CDR1 MNHEY and CDR2 SMNVEV (reference sequence). The CDR3 consists of 14 residues. Trimming left V 6 bases short and J 3 bases short, with 14 bases between. This clonotype originated in a young man in good health. The rearrangement links TRBV27 to TRBJ1-1, with no clear D. Sequencing used memory CD8+ T cells sorted from blood. The subset here: CD45RO+ cells pooled with CCR7-negative TemRA cells. The DNA of the CDR3 is TGTGCCAGCAGACCCCTTGGGGTGGACACTGAAGCTTTCTTT. It codes for CASRPLGVDTEAFF.